Given below is one TCR beta chain in context. What it binds is not known. V was shortened by 4 bases and J by 8 bases, with 11 bases between the two germline ends. This CDR3 spans 13 amino acids. Unique molecular identifiers had been added to the TCR beta cDNA libraries. Out of roughly 0.95 to 11 million T cells, some 500,000 cDNA molecules were generated. Using its own MiXCR run on the PCR reads, TCRdb lists one record per CDR3 protein. The sample lists approximately 630,000 distinct CDR3 sequences, 59% occurring once. The data are from a study of post-analysis software for immune sequencing data. Study in general: Courses of disease covered relapsing-remitting, secondary progressive and progressive-relapsing multiple sclerosis. Study outcomes and limitations: Strong co-clustering by F measure was evident for samples that had been prepared in the same batch. There was significantly lower normalized Chao1 diversity in multiple sclerosis patients than in controls. Five or six TRBV segments, TRBV5-6, TRBV5-1 and TRBV20-1 among them, were found more frequent in patients than controls.

Material for sequencing was blood. The gene calls are TRBV12-3 or TRBV12-4 and TRBJ1-4; D is unresolved. The TCR was taken from a girl aged 2-15 years with multiple sclerosis. Here the CDR3 reads CASSSRTGEKLFF. Written as DNA, the CDR3 is TGTGCCAGCAGTTCCCGGACTGGGGAAAAACTGTTTTTT.